This T cell receptor (beta chain) was found in a study of monozygotic twins with inflammatory bowel disease. Reanalyzing the 5' RACE reads, TCRdb keeps one entry per CDR3 protein, without DNA. The sample includes 350,000 to 500,000 distinct CDR3 sequences. The CDR3 sequence is 16 residues long. Germline CDR1 reads ENHRY; CDR2 reads SYGVKD. The receptor's source is a human donor with ulcerative colitis or Crohn's disease, or a healthy co-twin of an affected twin (not recorded which). Sequenced material: blood. V and J are TRBV10-3 and TRBJ2-3; TCRdb's D call of TRBD2 is untestable without DNA. The CDR3: CAISAPDSPSTDTQYF.